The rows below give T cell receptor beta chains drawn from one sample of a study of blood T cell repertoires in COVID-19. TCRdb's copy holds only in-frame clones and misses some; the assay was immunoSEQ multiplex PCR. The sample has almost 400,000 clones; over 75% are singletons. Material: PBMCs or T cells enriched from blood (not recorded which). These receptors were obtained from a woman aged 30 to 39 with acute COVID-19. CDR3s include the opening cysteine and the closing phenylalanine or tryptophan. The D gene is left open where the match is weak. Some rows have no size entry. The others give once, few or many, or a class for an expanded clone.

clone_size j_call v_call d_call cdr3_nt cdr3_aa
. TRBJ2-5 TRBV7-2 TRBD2 TGTGCCAGCAGCTCCGGGGGGGCAGGAGAGACCCAGTACTTC CASSSGGAGETQYF
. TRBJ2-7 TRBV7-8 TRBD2 TGTGCCAGCACCCTAAGGACTAGCGGTAATTTTTACGAGCAGTACTTC CASTLRTSGNFYEQYF
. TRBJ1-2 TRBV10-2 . TGCGCCAGCAACCCCGGAGGAGTAAACTATGGCTACACCTTC CASNPGGVNYGYTF
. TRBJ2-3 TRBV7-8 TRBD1 TGTGCCAGCAGCATATCAGGGGGCGGTCGTAGGGATACGCAGTATTTT CASSISGGGRRDTQYF
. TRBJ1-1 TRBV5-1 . TGCGCCAGCAGGCAGGGGCCGGACACTGAAGCTTTCTTT CASRQGPDTEAFF
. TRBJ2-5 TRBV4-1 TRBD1 TGCGCCAGCAGCTCCCCGGACAGGGACGAAGAGACCCAGTACTTC CASSSPDRDEETQYF
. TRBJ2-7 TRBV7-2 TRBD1 TGTGCCAGCAGCTCCGGACAGGGTACCTACGAGCAGTACTTC CASSSGQGTYEQYF
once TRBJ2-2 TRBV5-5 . TGTGCCAGCAGCCAATTAAGAGGGCCCAGGAACACCGGGGAGCTGTTTTTT CASSQLRGPRNTGELFF
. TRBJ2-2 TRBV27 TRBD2 TGTGCCAGCAGTCCAAACCGGGGGGTCGGGGAGCTGTTTTTT CASSPNRGVGELFF
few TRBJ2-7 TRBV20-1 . TGCAGTGCTAGTTTTCCGGGGAGCGGGTCCTACGAGCAGTACTTC CSASFPGSGSYEQYF
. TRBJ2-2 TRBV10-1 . TGCGCCAGCGGGTCAGGGCCCGACTCGAACACCGGGGAGCTGTTTTTT CASGSGPDSNTGELFF
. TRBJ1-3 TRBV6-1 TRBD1 TGTGCCAGCAGTGGAATAGGGACAGTGGCCCTCGGAAACACCATATATTTT CASSGIGTVALGNTIYF
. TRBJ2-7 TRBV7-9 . TGTGCCAGCAGCTTAGCGCAGGGGCTCCACGAGCAGTACTTC CASSLAQGLHEQYF
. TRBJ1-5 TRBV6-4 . TGTGCCAGCAGTGACTGTGCAGTACGTCAGCCCCAGCATTTT CASSDCAVRQPQHF
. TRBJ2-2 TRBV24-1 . TGTGCCACCAGCACCGGAGCGAACACCGGGGAGCTGTTTTTT CATSTGANTGELFF
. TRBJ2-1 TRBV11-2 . TGTGCCAGCAGCTCTGGACTCCTTCCTTACAATGAGCAGTTCTTC CASSSGLLPYNEQFF
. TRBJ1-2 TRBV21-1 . TGTGCCAGCAGCAGAGGGATCTATGGCTACACCTTC CASSRGIYGYTF
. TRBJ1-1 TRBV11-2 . TGTGCCAGCAGCCCAGGGTTCCTGAACACTGAAGCTTTCTTT CASSPGFLNTEAFF
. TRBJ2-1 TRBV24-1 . TGTGCCACCAGTGATTTGGAGGCCAGCTCCTACAATGAGCAGTTCTTC CATSDLEASSYNEQFF
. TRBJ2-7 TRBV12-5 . TGTGCTAGTGGTTTGGTACTGAAGTCCGATCCTAGAACCTACGAGCAGTACTTC CASGLVLKSDPRTYEQYF
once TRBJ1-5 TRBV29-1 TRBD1 TGCAGCGCCCAGACAGGGCCGGCCCAGCCCCAGCATTTT CSAQTGPAQPQHF
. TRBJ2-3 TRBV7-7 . TGTGCCAGCAGCCCCTTGAGTTTAACAGATACGCAGTATTTT CASSPLSLTDTQYF
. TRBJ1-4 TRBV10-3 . TGTGCCATCAGTGAGTCGGTACAGGTGGAACCAAAACTGTTTTTT CAISESVQVEPKLFF
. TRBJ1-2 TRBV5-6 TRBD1 TGTGCCAGCAGCTTGGCCCCGGGACAGGGGGGTGGCTACACCTTC CASSLAPGQGGGYTF
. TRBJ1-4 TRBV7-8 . TGTGCCAGCAGCTTGCGGGCAACTAATGAAAAACTGTTTTTT CASSLRATNEKLFF
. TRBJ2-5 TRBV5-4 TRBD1 TGTGCCAGCAGCGACAGGGGTATGGGAGAGACCCAGTACTTC CASSDRGMGETQYF